The TCR beta chain under discussion was sequenced for a study of cytomegalovirus exposure and HLA in healthy donors. Study information: The same platform was used for the 95 to 150 validation repertoires and the roughly 600 first-cohort repertoires, a later analysis reported. Study-wide results and limits: Published work reported that the classifier diagnosed cytomegalovirus status with high specificity and sensitivity. Rarity marked most TCR sequences, yet some public TCRs occurred in many donors.

Here immunoSEQ multiplex PCR was the method, and the copy in TCRdb shows in-frame clones only, minus some. The sample contains about 44,000 clones, roughly 93% of which appear only once. Details on this clone: Its antigen is still unknown.

The study drew the donors from its approximately 110-subject validation cohort, separate from the approximately 700-subject first cohort. J lost 5 bases, V lost 2 bases, and 17 bases had no gene match. Germline V gene data show CDR1 as SGHTA and CDR2 as FQGTGA. The CDR3 contains 19 residues. This chain links TRBV7-3 with TRBJ2-5; TRBD2 matches at 10 bases. The sample was PBMCs. The source of this sequence is a woman younger than 35 in good health and CMV-seronegative. The CDR3 DNA reads TGTGCCAGCAGCTTATCCGGGGGGCTAGCGGGAGATACCGCGGAGACCCAGTACTTC. Translated, it gives CASSLSGGLAGDTAETQYF.